Sequencing of this T cell receptor beta chain was carried out in a study of identical twins' blood T cells. Comments on this clonotype: Its cognate antigen is unknown. A much larger clonotype is one base distant, so this may be a read error.

Findings and caveats of the study: Twins reportedly had markedly more similar V usage than unrelated donors, even among out-of-frame TCRbeta clonotypes. Each donor's most abundant TCRbeta clonotypes shared more CDR3 sequences with her twin than unrelated donors.

TCRdb processed the 5' RACE reads anew with MiXCR; each CDR3 protein has one entry. The sample consists of hundreds of thousands of distinct CDR3 sequences, 25% to 35% of them appearing once. Donors were six healthy women in three monozygous twin pairs. The TCR sequence derives from a woman aged 18 to 55 in good health. Sequenced sample: PBMCs.

Written as DNA, the CDR3 is TGCGCCAGCAAAACCGGACAGCCCGACACTGAAGCTTTCTTT. It yields the protein CASKTGQPDTEAFF. The chain carries TRBV5-1 and TRBJ1-1; TRBD1 is a possible D gene (6 bases). Germline V gives CDR1 SGHRS, CDR2 YFSETQ. Trimming shortened V by 6 bases and J by 3 bases, and 15 bases separated the two germline ends. The CDR3 has 14 residues.